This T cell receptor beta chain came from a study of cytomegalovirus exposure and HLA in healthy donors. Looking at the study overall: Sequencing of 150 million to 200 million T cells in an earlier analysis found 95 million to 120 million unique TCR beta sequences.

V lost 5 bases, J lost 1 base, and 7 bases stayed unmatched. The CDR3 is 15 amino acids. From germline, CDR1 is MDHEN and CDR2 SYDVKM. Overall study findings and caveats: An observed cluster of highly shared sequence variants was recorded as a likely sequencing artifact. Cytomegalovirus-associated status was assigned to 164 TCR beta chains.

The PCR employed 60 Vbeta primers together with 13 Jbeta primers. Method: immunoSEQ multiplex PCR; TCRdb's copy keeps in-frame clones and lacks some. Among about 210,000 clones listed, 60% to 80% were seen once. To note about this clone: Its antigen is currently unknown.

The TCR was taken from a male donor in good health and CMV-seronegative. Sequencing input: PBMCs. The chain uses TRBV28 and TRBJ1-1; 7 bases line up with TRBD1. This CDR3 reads CASSRRTGGNTEAFF. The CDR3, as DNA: TGTGCCAGCAGTAGAAGGACAGGTGGGAACACTGAAGCTTTCTTT.